Below are 6 T cell receptor beta chains sequenced from a single sample in a study of T cells in localized non-small cell lung cancer. The data were produced by immunoSEQ multiplex PCR, yet TCRdb's version contains in-frame clones alone and is incomplete. The sample has 13,000 or so clones; roughly 86% are singletons. The sample consisted of peripheral blood, taken before any cancer treatment. The receptors originated from a male donor at least 60 years old with stage III lung adenocarcinoma.

The chain combines TRBV2 with TRBJ1-2; D not resolved. Trimming removed 1 base at V and 4 bases at J, with 7 bases between. The CDR3 covers 13 residues. Germline-derived CDR1 and CDR2 are SNHLY and FYNNEI. DNA for the CDR3: TGTGCCAGCAGTGAAGAAGGGTTCTATGGCTACACCTTC. It encodes CASSEEGFYGYTF.

The rearrangement joins TRBV6-5 to TRBJ1-1; TRBD1 might be the D (5 bases). CDR1 is MNHEY and CDR2 is SVGAGI in the germline V gene. The CDR3 is 13 residues long. Deletions cut 2 bases from V and 8 bases from J, with 12 bases between. CDR3 amino acids: CASSYGGETEAFF. The CDR3 DNA reads as TGTGCCAGCAGTTACGGGGGGGAGACAGAAGCTTTCTTT.

This chain uses TRBV19 with TRBJ1-2; TRBD1 agrees at 7 bases. The V gene end was trimmed by 6 bases and the J gene end by 4 bases; junction bases not matched to a gene: 11. Germline V gene lookup returns CDR1 LNHDA and CDR2 SQIVND (reference sequence). The CDR3 covers 15 residues. The CDR3 DNA reads as TGTGCCAGTAGAAATCCGGGACAGACAGCCTATGGCTACACCTTC. It encodes CASRNPGQTAYGYTF.

The rearrangement uses TRBV6-6 and TRBJ2-7; 9 nucleotides line up with TRBD1. Germline V lookup: CDR1 MNHNY, CDR2 SVGAGI (reference sequence). The trim removed 5 bases at V and 1 base at J, leaving 9 bases unmatched. The CDR3 runs to 16 residues. The CDR3 nucleotides are TGTGCCAGCAGTGGAACAGCCGGGACAGGGTCCTACGAGCAGTACTTC. It is translated as CASSGTAGTGSYEQYF.

The chain recombines TRBV9 with TRBJ2-3; TRBD2 aligns across 8 bases. Germline trimming cut 0 bases from V and 4 bases from J; bases unmatched to any gene: 7. The V gene's germline CDR1 is SGDLS and CDR2 YYNGEE. The CDR3 is made up of 16 amino acids. The CDR3 region has the DNA TGTGCCAGCAGCGTAGACGGAGCGGGGGCCGCAGATACGCAGTATTTT. It translates to CASSVDGAGAADTQYF. Complete variable domain (other parts from reference TRBV9 and TRBJ2-3): DSGVTQTPKHLITATGQRVTLRCSPRSGDLSVYWYQQSLDQGLQFLIQYYNGEERAKGNILERFSAQQFPDLHSELNLSSLELGDSALYFCASSVDGAGAADTQYFGPGTRLTVL.

In this sample, this clone turned up once. The V and J genes are TRBV4-2 and TRBJ2-5, with D perhaps matching TRBD2 (6 bases). The CDR3 is 17 amino acids. V was clipped by 0 bases and J by 4 bases, with 18 bases between them. From germline, CDR1 is LGHNA and CDR2 YNFKEQ. In DNA form, the CDR3 reads TGTGCCAGCAGCCAAGATCCCGTCGCGGGGTCCCCAGAGACCCAGTACTTC. Residues: CASSQDPVAGSPETQYF.